Listed here are 17 T cell receptor beta chains from one sample, sequenced in a study of blood T cell repertoires in COVID-19 (dated by TCRdb to 2020 to 2022). The method was the immunoSEQ multiplex PCR assay. TCRdb took over this immuneACCESS table, retaining in-frame rearrangements with V and J assigned. Such tables are incomplete; in checked studies, under half of the missing clones stem from an unresolved V gene, and the remainder is unexplained. The sample includes roughly 120,000 clones, with about nine tenths observed a single time. The top ten constitute around 4.6% of the sample. The specimen was peripheral blood. The source of these receptors is a man aged 55 to 70 with COVID-19, enrolled during active disease.

The chain links TRBV28 to TRBJ1-4; the D is unclear. V was clipped by 4 bases and J by 5 bases, with 8 bases between them. Germline V gene lookup returns CDR1 MDHEN and CDR2 SYDVKM. This CDR3 contains 13 residues. The CDR3 nucleotides are TGTGCCAGCAGTTCCACGCTAAATGAAAAACTGTTTTTT. As protein: CASSSTLNEKLFF. Full variable domain (outside the CDR3, taken from reference TRBV28 and TRBJ1-4): DVKVTQSSRYLVKRTGEKVFLECVQDMDHENMFWYRQDPGLGLRLIYFSYDVKMKEKGDIPEGYSVSREKKERFSLILESASTNQTSMYLCASSSTLNEKLFFGSGTQLSVL.

The CDR3, as DNA: TGTGCCAGCAGTTTAATGGGACAGGGGGACACTGAAGCTTTCTTT. Its translation: CASSLMGQGDTEAFF. The V gene is TRBV28, the J gene TRBJ1-1; 11 bases map to TRBD1. Germline V gene sequence: CDR1 MDHEN, CDR2 SYDVKM. The CDR3 consists of 15 residues. The J segment lost 3 bases and the V segment lost 2 bases, leaving 2 bases of the junction unmatched.

CDR3 sequence: CASSYPDLPYEQYF. CDR3 sequence (DNA): TGTGCCAGCAGTTATCCCGACTTGCCGTACGAGCAGTACTTC. This chain links TRBV6-5 with TRBJ2-7; D is ambiguous. Germline CDR1 reads MNHEY; CDR2 reads SVGAGI. The CDR3 contains 14 residues. Trimming removed 3 bases at V and 4 bases at J, with 13 bases between.

The chain employs TRBV7-9 and TRBJ1-5; tentative D call: TRBD1 (5 bases). This CDR3 contains 15 residues. Trimming took 1 base from V and 1 from J, leaving 8 bases between them. In germline, CDR1 is SEHNR, CDR2 FQNEAQ (reference sequence). For the CDR3, the DNA is TGTGCCAGCAGCTTAGGGGGACTGAGCAATCAGCCCCAGCATTTT. Translation gives CASSLGGLSNQPQHF.

The rearrangement links TRBV3-1 (or the pseudogene TRBV3-2) to TRBJ2-1, with 9 positions matching TRBD2. V lost 1 base to trimming and J lost 6 bases; unmatched junction nucleotides: 7. Germline CDR1 reads LGHDT; CDR2 reads YNNKEL (reference sequence). The CDR3 is made up of 16 amino acids. The CDR3 DNA reads TGTGCCAGCAGCCAAGGAGTAGGACTAGCGTCCAATGAGCAGTTCTTC. Protein product: CASSQGVGLASNEQFF.

This sequence joins TRBV19 and TRBJ1-3; 8 nucleotides match TRBD1. The CDR3 has 16 residues. Germline loops: CDR1 LNHDA, CDR2 SQIVND (reference sequence). The V and J ends lost 5 bases and 3 bases, in that order; junction bases with no gene match: 9. The CDR3 loop is CASSPFQDRVGNTIYF. In nucleotides, the CDR3 is TGTGCCAGTAGTCCTTTCCAGGACAGGGTTGGAAACACCATATATTTT.

V usage is TRBV9 and J usage is TRBJ2-5; TRBD2 matches 8 bases. Trimming took 2 bases from V and 4 from J; bases not matched to a gene: 7. CDR1 and CDR2 (germline): SGDLS, YYNGEE. This CDR3 contains 15 residues. CDR3 coding DNA: TGTGCCAGCAGCGTGTCAGCGGGAGATGGAGAGACCCAGTACTTC. Translation gives CASSVSAGDGETQYF.

This rearrangement joins TRBV28 to TRBJ2-2, with D perhaps TRBD2 (5 bases). This CDR3 has 13 amino acids. CDR1 is MDHEN and CDR2 is SYDVKM in the germline V gene. CDR3 sequence: CASGNANTGELFF. In DNA form, the CDR3 reads TGTGCTTCCGGGAATGCGAACACCGGGGAGCTGTTTTTT.

This sequence joins TRBV6-5 and TRBJ2-7, with D unresolved. V gave up 5 bases and J gave up 0 bases, with 11 bases separating them. The CDR3 has 14 residues. Germline V gene data show CDR1 as MNHEY and CDR2 as SVGAGI. The CDR3 bases are TGTGCCAGCAGTATATACAGAAGCTCCTACGAGCAGTACTTC. Translating it yields CASSIYRSSYEQYF.

The chain employs TRBV15 and TRBJ1-2; perhaps TRBD1 as D (6 bases). The CDR3 runs to 17 residues. Trimming shortened V by 3 bases and J by 5 bases, and 22 bases separated the two germline ends. Per germline, CDR1 LNHNV and CDR2 YYDKDF (reference sequence). This CDR3 reads CATSRVYIQGQGYGYTF. As DNA, the CDR3 is TGTGCCACCAGCAGGGTGTATATACAGGGCCAAGGGTATGGCTACACCTTC.

This chain uses TRBV4-3 with TRBJ1-2, with 8 positions matching TRBD1. The V and J ends lost 1 base and 4 bases, in that order; junction bases with no gene match: 11. CDR1 and CDR2 (germline): LGHNA, YSLEER. The CDR3 sequence is 17 residues long. CDR3 nucleotides: TGCGCCAGCAGCCAAGGCCTATCCGGGACAGGACTCTATGGCTACACCTTC. This gives the protein CASSQGLSGTGLYGYTF.

This chain uses TRBV19 with TRBJ2-5; D perhaps matches TRBD2 (7 bases). The CDR3 contains 15 residues. CDR1 and CDR2 from the germline V gene are LNHDA and SQIVND (reference sequence). V was clipped by 1 base and J by 4 bases, with 13 bases between them. CDR3: CASSIVAGEGETQYF. For the CDR3, the DNA is TGTGCCAGTAGTATAGTGGCAGGGGAGGGAGAGACCCAGTACTTC.

The chain joins TRBV2 to TRBJ2-3; 7 positions match TRBD2. This CDR3 spans 14 amino acids. Germline CDR1 SNHLY, CDR2 FYNNEI. V dropped 7 bases and J dropped 1; count of bases not matched to a gene: 5. The CDR3 sequence is CASTPTSRTDTQYF. The CDR3 coding sequence is TGTGCCAGCACTCCGACTAGCCGCACAGATACGCAGTATTTT.

V and J are TRBV7-9 and TRBJ1-2; 11 bases fit TRBD1. Germline CDR1 is SEHNR and CDR2 is FQNEAQ (reference sequence). The ends lost 5 bases at V and 8 bases at J; junction bases unmatched: 4. The CDR3 has 13 residues. The CDR3 reads CASSQDRGLGYTF. In DNA, the CDR3 is TGTGCCAGCAGCCAGGACAGGGGGCTAGGCTACACCTTC.

The rearrangement joins TRBV4-1 to TRBJ1-2, with D uncertain. Germline V gene sequence: CDR1 MGHRA, CDR2 YSYEKL. CDR3 length: 14 residues. V shed 1 base and J shed 1 base, with 7 bases lying between them. CDR3 amino acids: CASSQVTINYGYTF. CDR3 in DNA: TGCGCCAGCAGCCAAGTGACAATTAACTATGGCTACACCTTC.

About this clone: This sample also contains other DNA sequences that code for the same CDR3. The chain carries TRBV5-5 and TRBJ2-2, with TRBD2 matching over 13 bases. The CDR3 length is 16 residues. The V gene end was trimmed by 4 bases and the J gene end by 4 bases; junction bases not matched to a gene: 4. Germline lookup yields CDR1 SGHKS and CDR2 YYEKEE (reference sequence). CDR3 loop: CASSPRTSGSTGELFF. CDR3 coding DNA: TGTGCCAGCAGCCCTCGGACTAGCGGGAGCACCGGGGAGCTGTTTTTT.

This chain links TRBV24-1 with TRBJ2-3; possible D gene TRBD1, 6 bases. The CDR3 length is 15 residues. Germline V lookup: CDR1 KGHDR, CDR2 SFDVKD. Trimming removed 4 bases from V and 3 bases from J, with 13 bases in between. In nucleotides, the CDR3 is TGTGCCACCAGTGACTCCGGGACAACAACAGATACGCAGTATTTT. This codes for CATSDSGTTTDTQYF.